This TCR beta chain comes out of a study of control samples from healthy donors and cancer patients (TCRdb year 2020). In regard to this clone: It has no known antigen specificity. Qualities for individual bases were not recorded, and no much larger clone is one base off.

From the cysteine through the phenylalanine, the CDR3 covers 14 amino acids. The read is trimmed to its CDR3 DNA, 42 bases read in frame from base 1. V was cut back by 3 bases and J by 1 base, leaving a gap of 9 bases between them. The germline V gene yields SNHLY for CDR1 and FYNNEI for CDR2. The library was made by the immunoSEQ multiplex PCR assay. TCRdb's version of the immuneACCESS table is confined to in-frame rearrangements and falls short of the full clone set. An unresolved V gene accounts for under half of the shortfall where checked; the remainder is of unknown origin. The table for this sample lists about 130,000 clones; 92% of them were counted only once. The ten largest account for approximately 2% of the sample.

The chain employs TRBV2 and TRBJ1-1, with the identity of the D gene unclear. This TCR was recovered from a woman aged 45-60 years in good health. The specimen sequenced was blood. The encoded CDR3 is CASSDFRRNTEAFF. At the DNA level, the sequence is TGTGCCAGCAGTGATTTCCGGCGGAACACTGAAGCTTTCTTT.